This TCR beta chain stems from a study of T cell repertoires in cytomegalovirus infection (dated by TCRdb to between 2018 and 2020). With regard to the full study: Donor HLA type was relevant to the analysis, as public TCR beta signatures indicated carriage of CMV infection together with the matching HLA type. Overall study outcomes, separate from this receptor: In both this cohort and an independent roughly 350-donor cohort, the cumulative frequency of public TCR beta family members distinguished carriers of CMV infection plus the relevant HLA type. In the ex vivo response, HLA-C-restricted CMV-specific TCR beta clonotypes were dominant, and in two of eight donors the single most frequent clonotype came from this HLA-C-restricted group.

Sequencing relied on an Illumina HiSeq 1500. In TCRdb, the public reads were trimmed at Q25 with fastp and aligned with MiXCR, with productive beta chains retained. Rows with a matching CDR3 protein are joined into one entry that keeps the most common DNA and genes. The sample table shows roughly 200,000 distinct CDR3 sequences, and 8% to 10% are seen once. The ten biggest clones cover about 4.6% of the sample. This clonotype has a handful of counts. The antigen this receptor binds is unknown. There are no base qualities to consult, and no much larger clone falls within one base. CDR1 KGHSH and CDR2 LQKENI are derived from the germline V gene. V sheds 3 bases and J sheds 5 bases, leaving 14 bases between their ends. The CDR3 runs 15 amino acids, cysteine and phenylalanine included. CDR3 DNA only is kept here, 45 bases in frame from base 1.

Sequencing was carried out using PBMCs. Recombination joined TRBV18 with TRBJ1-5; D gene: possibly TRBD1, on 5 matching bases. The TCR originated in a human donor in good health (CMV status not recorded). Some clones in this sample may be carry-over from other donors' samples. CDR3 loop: CASSPRTLPDQPQHF. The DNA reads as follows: TGTGCCAGCTCACCCCGGACACTTCCCGATCAGCCCCAGCATTTT.